These 20 T cell receptor beta chains were sequenced from one sample in a study of shared clonotypes between healthy human individuals. Measured with immunoSEQ multiplex PCR; TCRdb has only the in-frame clones, and not every one. The sample includes 850,000 to 1,200,000 clones, about 80% seen only once; the top ten take less than 1.5%. The source material was memory CD4+ T cells sorted from blood. The subset here: CD45RA-negative fraction. The receptor source for this set is a young man in good health.

J is TRBJ1-4 and V is TRBV30, with 8 bases that match TRBD1. CDR3 length: 14 amino acids. Trimming cost V 7 bases and J 12 bases; bases outside gene matches: 16. Germline V gene lookup returns CDR1 GTSNPN and CDR2 SVGIG (reference sequence). The CDR3 here is CALPSDRGRRELFF. The CDR3 bases are TGTGCCTTGCCCTCCGACAGGGGAAGACGAGAACTGTTTTTT.

This chain uses TRBV30 with TRBJ2-1; possible D gene TRBD1, 6 bases. Germline loops: CDR1 GTSNPN, CDR2 SVGIG (reference sequence). The CDR3 is 15 amino acids. Trimming pared 2 bases from V and 0 bases from J, leaving 11 bases between. This CDR3 is CAWSLRGHSYNEQFF. Written as DNA, the CDR3 is TGTGCCTGGAGTCTCAGGGGCCACTCCTACAATGAGCAGTTCTTC.

The V gene is TRBV6-1, the J gene TRBJ1-2; D is possibly TRBD1 (5 bases). Germline V gene data show CDR1 as MNHNS and CDR2 as SASEGT. The V end lost 1 base, the J end lost 7 bases, and 7 bases lay between the germline ends. The CDR3 loop spans 12 amino acids. CDR3: CASSEGQLGYTF. As DNA, the CDR3 is TGTGCCAGCAGTGAAGGACAGCTTGGCTACACCTTC.

With regard to this clone: This sample includes further DNA sequences coding for the same CDR3. CDR3 sequence: CASSLDGGNTGELFF. The CDR3 DNA follows: TGTGCCAGCAGCTTAGATGGTGGGAACACCGGGGAGCTGTTTTTT. This chain links TRBV7-9 with TRBJ2-2; D gene unclear. V lost 1 base and J lost 1, with 7 bases in between. The germline V gene has CDR1 SEHNR and CDR2 FQNEAQ (reference sequence). This CDR3 has 15 residues.

This chain connects TRBV5-6 to TRBJ2-6; maybe TRBD2 (6 bases). The V end was cut by 6 bases, the J end by 1 base, with 8 bases between. The germline V gene encodes CDR1 SGHDT and CDR2 YYEEEE. This CDR3 comprises 14 residues. CDR3 DNA sequence: TGTGCCAGCACCCGGGGGTCTGGGGCCAACGTCCTGACTTTC. Amino acid sequence: CASTRGSGANVLTF.

This sequence joins TRBV25-1 and TRBJ2-5; D remains unclear. The CDR3 contains 12 residues. V dropped 5 bases and J dropped 6 bases, with 10 bases sitting between them. Germline-derived CDR1 and CDR2 are MGHDK and SYGVNS. The CDR3 region is CASSSASKTQYF. Written as DNA, the CDR3 is TGTGCCAGCAGTTCAGCCTCGAAGACCCAGTACTTC.

This clone was seen only a few times. The chain employs TRBV5-1 and TRBJ2-7, with 10 bases lining up with TRBD1. Germline CDR1 SGHRS, CDR2 YFSETQ. The CDR3 consists of 13 residues. After removal of 3 bases from V and 6 bases from J, the junction contained 3 bases not matched to a gene. The CDR3 coding sequence is TGCGCCAGCAGCTCCCGGACAGGGGGCGAGCAGTACTTC. This codes for CASSSRTGGEQYF.

This chain uses TRBV28 with TRBJ1-4; unclear D gene. V dropped 2 bases and J dropped 10 bases, with 11 bases sitting between them. The CDR3 spans 13 residues. The germline V gene has CDR1 MDHEN and CDR2 SYDVKM. This CDR3 reads CASSLVGVGKLFF. In nucleotides, the CDR3 is TGTGCCAGCAGTTTAGTGGGAGTCGGAAAACTGTTTTTT. Based on the CDR3 plus reference TRBV28 and TRBJ1-4, the full variable domain is DVKVTQSSRYLVKRTGEKVFLECVQDMDHENMFWYRQDPGLGLRLIYFSYDVKMKEKGDIPEGYSVSREKKERFSLILESASTNQTSMYLCASSLVGVGKLFFGSGTQLSVL.

This chain connects TRBV2 to TRBJ1-6; tentative D call: TRBD1 (5 bases). V lost 5 bases to trimming and J lost 8 bases, with 19 bases between them. The length of the CDR3 is 16 residues. The V gene's germline CDR1 is SNHLY and CDR2 FYNNEI. The chain's CDR3 is CASSQTGTAVYSPLHF. The CDR3 nucleotides read TGTGCCAGCAGTCAGACCGGGACGGCGGTTTATTCACCCCTCCACTTT.

The rearrangement links TRBV6-1 to TRBJ2-5; D perhaps matches TRBD1 (6 bases). CDR1 and CDR2 from the germline V gene are MNHNS and SASEGT. The V and J ends lost 4 bases and 5 bases respectively, with 17 bases between them. The CDR3 is made up of 15 amino acids. The CDR3 loop reads CASSVLSLGAETQYF. DNA for the CDR3: TGTGCCAGCAGTGTATTAAGTTTGGGGGCTGAGACCCAGTACTTC.

Points on this clone: Other DNA sequences within the sample encode an identical CDR3. The chain uses TRBV20-1 and TRBJ2-3; D call uncertain. From germline, CDR1 is DFQATT and CDR2 SNEGSKA (reference sequence). Between the trimmed V and J ends, which lost 3 bases and 5 bases, there was a span of 3 bases. This CDR3 region has 10 residues. The CDR3 region has the DNA TGCAGTGCTAGGCGAGATACGCAGTATTTT. This gives the protein CSARRDTQYF.

Note on this clone: Additional DNA sequences in this sample encode the identical CDR3. The chain recombines TRBV9 with TRBJ2-5; TRBD2 agrees at 10 bases. The germline gives CDR1 SGDLS, CDR2 YYNGEE. V was pared by 0 bases and J by 4 bases, with 3 bases of the junction left unmatched. The CDR3 spans 15 residues. The CDR3 DNA sequence: TGTGCCAGCAGCGTAGTAGCGGGGGGTGGAGAGACCCAGTACTTC. Translating it yields CASSVVAGGGETQYF.

The chain joins TRBV2 to TRBJ2-1; D uncertain. The V gene's germline CDR1 is SNHLY and CDR2 FYNNEI. The CDR3 is made up of 12 amino acids. The ends were cut back, 3 bases at V and 7 bases at J, with 7 bases in the middle. The CDR3 DNA is TGTGCCAGCAGTGAGACCTGGAATGAGCAGTTCTTC. It specifies CASSETWNEQFF.

Points on this clone: The sample carries other DNA sequences with the same CDR3. V is TRBV6-1 and J is TRBJ1-5; 7 nucleotides align to TRBD1. The CDR3 extends over 16 amino acids. V was pared by 3 bases and J by 4 bases, with 9 bases of the junction left unmatched. Germline-derived CDR1 and CDR2 are MNHNS and SASEGT. This CDR3 reads CASSDPRQGWNQPQHF. DNA for the CDR3: TGTGCCAGCAGTGATCCTAGACAGGGCTGGAATCAGCCCCAGCATTTT.

This clone was seen a few times. The genes are TRBV14 and TRBJ2-2, with TRBD2 identical over 8 bases. CDR1 and CDR2 (germline): SGHDN, FVKESK. Losses at the gene ends were 4 bases for V and 6 bases for J; bases not matched to a gene: 1. The CDR3 length is 13 residues. The chain's CDR3 is CASSRTSPGELFF. CDR3 coding DNA: TGTGCCAGCAGCCGGACTAGCCCCGGGGAGCTGTTTTTT.

The chain has TRBV30 and TRBJ1-1; D is possibly TRBD1 (5 bases). Germline V gene data show CDR1 as GTSNPN and CDR2 as SVGIG (reference sequence). V shed 2 bases and J shed 3 bases, with 10 bases lying between them. The CDR3 is 13 residues long. The CDR3 DNA reads as TGTGCCTGGAGTACACAAGGGGACACTGAAGCTTTCTTT. Residues: CAWSTQGDTEAFF. The entire variable domain, with the rest obtained from reference TRBV30 and TRBJ1-1, is as follows: SQTIHQWPATLVQPVGSPLSLECTVEGTSNPNLYWYRQAAGRGLQLLFYSVGIGQISSEVPQNLSASRPQDRQFILSSKKLLLSDSGFYLCAWSTQGDTEAFFGQGTRLTVV.

The chain recombines TRBV6-1 with TRBJ2-7, with D maybe TRBD1 (5 bases). Trimming stripped 6 bases from V and 4 bases from J, with 10 bases between. Germline CDR1 MNHNS, CDR2 SASEGT. The CDR3 loop spans 12 amino acids. CDR3 region: CASSETGYEQYF. DNA for the CDR3: TGTGCCAGCAGCGAAACAGGTTACGAGCAGTACTTC.

This clone appeared a single time. The chain has TRBV5-1 and TRBJ1-2, with a possible D match to TRBD1 (6 bases). This CDR3 comprises 15 residues. V shed 2 bases and J shed 2 bases, with 13 bases lying between them. The germline V gene has CDR1 SGHRS and CDR2 YFSETQ. The CDR3 loop is CASSFKGGLNYGYTF. The CDR3 coding sequence is TGCGCCAGCAGCTTTAAAGGGGGTCTCAACTATGGCTACACCTTC.

This clone was counted only a few times. The rearrangement links TRBV6-1 to TRBJ1-5; D is undetermined. V was pared by 7 bases and J by 0 bases, with 13 bases between. CDR1 and CDR2 from the germline V gene are MNHNS and SASEGT. The CDR3 has 15 amino acids. This CDR3 is CASTLSGSSNQPQHF. The CDR3 DNA reads as TGTGCCAGCACCCTTAGTGGGAGTAGCAATCAGCCCCAGCATTTT.

This chain links TRBV6-6 with TRBJ2-1, with 10 bases fitting TRBD2. With 7 bases clipped from V and 5 bases from J, the junction kept 5 bases outside the gene matches. CDR1 and CDR2 from the germline V gene are MNHNY and SVGAGI (reference sequence). This CDR3 contains 14 residues. CDR3 sequence: CASTRLAGNNEQFF. The DNA of the CDR3 is TGTGCCAGCACTAGACTAGCGGGCAACAATGAGCAGTTCTTC.